A single sample is the source of the 23 T cell receptor beta chains below, sequenced in a study of CD8+CD57+ T cells in acquired aplastic anemia. The study profiled TCR beta VDJ and CDR3 using genomic DNA as template. TCRdb ran MiXCR on the reads and lists one entry per CDR3 protein. The sample has about 150,000 distinct CDR3 sequences, over 50% seen once. Patients who underwent sequencing had shown CD8+CD57+ cell expansion by flow cytometry. Sequences were obtained from sorted CD4+, CD8+, or CD8+CD57+ T cells (not recorded which) from PBMCs. The receptors were gathered from a human donor with aplastic anemia.

This clonotype appeared many times. The genes are TRBV24-1 and TRBJ2-1; D gene unclear. Germline V gene data show CDR1 as KGHDR and CDR2 as SFDVKD. This CDR3 has 14 amino acids. V shed 1 base and J shed 8 bases, with 11 bases lying between them. The CDR3 region has the DNA TGTGCCACCAGTGATTTAAAAAGATTGGATGAGCAGTTCTTC. It specifies CATSDLKRLDEQFF.

The V call is TRBV10-1, the J call TRBJ2-1; perhaps TRBD2 as D (6 bases). V lost 6 bases and J lost 7, with 7 bases in between. Germline-derived CDR1 and CDR2 are WNHNN and SYGVQD (reference sequence). CDR3 length: 11 amino acids. The DNA for the CDR3 is TGCGCCAGCAGCCGGGGGAATGAGCAGTTCTTC. Translation: CASSRGNEQFF.

The rearrangement links TRBV4-2 to TRBJ1-1; maybe TRBD1 (6 bases). V shed 5 bases and J shed 5 bases, with 18 bases lying between them. This CDR3 spans 15 amino acids. CDR1 is LGHNA and CDR2 is YNFKEQ in the germline V gene. This CDR3 reads CASSLKRGAGTEAFF. The CDR3, as DNA: TGTGCCAGCAGCTTAAAAAGGGGGGCAGGGACTGAAGCTTTCTTT.

The chain joins TRBV2 to TRBJ2-7, with 7 nucleotides matching TRBD1. This CDR3 comprises 14 residues. In germline, CDR1 is SNHLY, CDR2 FYNNEI. The V segment lost 5 bases and the J segment 5 bases; nucleotides outside the gene matches: 9. The CDR3 loop reads CASSLRTGIDEQYF. The CDR3 nucleotides are TGTGCCAGCAGTCTCAGGACAGGCATCGACGAGCAGTACTTC.

As to this clonotype: A much bigger clone sits one base away, suggesting this may be a read error. The V and J genes are TRBV25-1 and TRBJ1-1, with a weak D call TRBD1 (6 bases). Germline assignment: CDR1 MGHDK and CDR2 SYGVNS. The CDR3 spans 14 residues. The CDR3 loop is CASSPPPGDTKAFF. Written as DNA, the CDR3 is TGTGCCAGCAGTCCCCCCCCGGGGGACACTAAAGCTTTCTTT.

The chain couples TRBV15 to TRBJ2-3; TRBD2 aligns across 10 bases. The CDR3 loop spans 16 amino acids. The V gene end was trimmed by 5 bases and the J gene end by 2 bases; junction bases not matched to a gene: 7. Germline V lookup: CDR1 LNHNV, CDR2 YYDKDF (reference sequence). CDR3 in DNA: TGTGCCACCAGCGGTTTAGCGGGGGGAAACACAGATACGCAGTATTTT. It encodes CATSGLAGGNTDTQYF.

The chain has TRBV9 and TRBJ1-5; D gene uncertain. V lost 0 bases to trimming and J lost 6 bases, with 10 bases between them. The germline gives CDR1 SGDLS, CDR2 YYNGEE. The CDR3 spans 14 residues. The CDR3 reads CASSVGGGLQPQHF. DNA of the CDR3: TGTGCCAGCAGCGTAGGCGGTGGACTTCAGCCCCAGCATTTT.

V gene TRBV6-2 or TRBV6-3 combines with J gene TRBJ2-3; maybe TRBD2 (7 bases). Trimming cost V 2 bases and J 4 bases, with 28 bases left between them. Germline CDR1 and CDR2: MNHEY and SVGEGT. The CDR3 has 20 residues. The CDR3: CASSYRSASSLAGAADTQYF. CDR3 DNA sequence: TGTGCCAGCAGTTACCGGTCGGCTAGCAGCTTGGCGGGGGCGGCAGATACGCAGTATTTT.

The rearrangement uses TRBV29-1 and TRBJ2-7; no clear D. The germline V and J ends were trimmed by 3 bases and 3 bases, with 12 bases remaining between them. The V gene's germline CDR1 is SQVTM and CDR2 ANQGSEA. The CDR3 contains 13 residues. Here the CDR3 reads CSVEAQGRYEQYF. The CDR3 DNA is TGCAGCGTTGAGGCACAAGGGCGCTACGAGCAGTACTTC.

This clonotype was counted between two and nine times. The rearrangement links TRBV2 to TRBJ2-1; TRBD2 aligns across 11 bases. The CDR3 is 15 residues long. Germline CDR1 reads SNHLY; CDR2 reads FYNNEI. Trimming removed 7 bases from V and 4 bases from J; junction bases left unmatched: 6. CDR3 bases: TGTGCCAGCACTATAGCGGGGGGGCTTTACAATGAGCAGTTCTTC. It translates to CASTIAGGLYNEQFF.

This clonotype was counted many times. The V gene is TRBV27, the J gene TRBJ1-6; 8 positions match TRBD1. Germline V gives CDR1 MNHEY, CDR2 SMNVEV (reference sequence). V was pared by 6 bases and J by 9 bases, with 7 bases of the junction left unmatched. The CDR3 totals 14 residues. The CDR3 nucleotides are TGTGCCAGCAGACCTGGACAGGGAGGTTCACCCCTCCACTTT. Translated, it gives CASRPGQGGSPLHF.

This chain links TRBV2 with TRBJ2-5; tentatively, D is TRBD2 (6 bases). This CDR3 is 14 amino acids long. Germline CDR1 reads SNHLY; CDR2 reads FYNNEI. The V end lost 4 bases, the J end lost 1 base, and 10 bases lay between the germline ends. In DNA, the CDR3 is TGTGCCAGCAGTGTTTTCGGGGGCCAAGAGACCCAGTACTTC. As protein: CASSVFGGQETQYF.

V is TRBV29-1 and J is TRBJ2-7, with TRBD2 matching 11 bases. The CDR3 contains 16 residues. V was pared by 6 bases and J by 1 base, with 11 bases of the junction left unmatched. Per germline, CDR1 SQVTM and CDR2 ANQGSEA. CDR3 nucleotide sequence: TGCAGCGTACAGGGGACCACTAGCGGGAGTTCCTACGAGCAGTACTTC. This sequence encodes CSVQGTTSGSSYEQYF.

A note on this clonotype: The missing conserved phenylalanine or tryptophan at the end of this CDR3 makes a read error likely. It is unclear where the CDR3 begins or ends on the DNA, so no DNA is shown, and the CDR3 is as TCRdb lists it. The chain couples TRBV6-1 to TRBJ2-3; the tabulated D call, TRBD1, remains unverified against the DNA. The V gene's germline CDR1 is MNHNS and CDR2 SASEGT. The CDR3 contains 10 residues when both ends are counted. This chain's CDR3 is CASGNRDRVY.

This chain uses TRBV20-1 with TRBJ2-1, with 9 bases fitting TRBD2. With V trimmed by 3 bases and J by 5 bases, 2 bases remained unmatched. Germline loops: CDR1 DFQATT, CDR2 SNEGSKA (reference sequence). CDR3 size: 13 residues. CDR3 sequence: CSARAGGDNEQFF. The CDR3 nucleotides are TGCAGTGCTAGGGCGGGGGGGGACAATGAGCAGTTCTTC.

The rearrangement uses TRBV2 and TRBJ1-2; D remains unclear. V was shortened by 4 bases and J by 4 bases, with 13 bases between the two germline ends. In germline, CDR1 is SNHLY, CDR2 FYNNEI. The CDR3 totals 14 residues. The CDR3 here is CASSAGGLGYGYTF. CDR3 bases: TGTGCCAGCAGTGCCGGCGGTCTCGGCTATGGCTACACCTTC.

This rearrangement joins TRBV24-1 to TRBJ1-5; D remains ambiguous. The CDR3 length is 12 residues. Trimming took 4 bases from V and 11 from J, leaving 11 bases between them. The germline V gene encodes CDR1 KGHDR and CDR2 SFDVKD. The chain's CDR3 is CATSDPIGAQHF. The CDR3 DNA reads as TGTGCCACCAGTGACCCCATCGGAGCCCAGCATTTT.

This clonotype was recorded many times. V and J are TRBV4-2 and TRBJ2-1, with a tentative D call TRBD1 (6 bases). Trimming cost V 3 bases and J 6 bases, with 18 bases left between them. The CDR3 sequence is 16 residues long. Per germline, CDR1 LGHNA and CDR2 YNFKEQ. CDR3: CASSQTLDSSGNEQFF. The CDR3 DNA follows: TGTGCCAGCAGCCAGACCTTGGACAGTTCGGGCAATGAGCAGTTCTTC.

The chain carries TRBV7-2 and TRBJ2-2; TRBD2 aligns across 8 bases. Germline V gene sequence: CDR1 SGHTA, CDR2 FQGNSA. This CDR3 is 14 amino acids long. V trimming: 4 bases; J trimming: 4 bases; junction bases outside the gene matches: 2. The CDR3 here is CASSYGRATGELFF. CDR3 DNA: TGTGCCAGCAGCTACGGGAGGGCCACCGGGGAGCTGTTTTTT.

This clonotype was recorded at least ten times. The chain joins TRBV6-1 to TRBJ2-5; 9 positions match TRBD2. V lost 0 bases and J lost 5; bases outside the gene matches: 4. Germline V gives CDR1 MNHNS, CDR2 SASEGT. The CDR3 is 15 amino acids. CDR3 nucleotide sequence: TGTGCCAGCAGTGAAGCCGGCGGGGGGGTGGAGACCCAGTACTTC. Its translation is CASSEAGGGVETQYF.

On this clonotype: This may come from a read error, since a much larger clone is one base off. The V call is TRBV24-1, the J call TRBJ2-3; D might be TRBD2 (6 bases). Germline lookup yields CDR1 KGHDR and CDR2 SFDVKD. The germline V and J ends were trimmed by 0 bases and 4 bases, with 19 bases remaining between them. There are 18 residues in the CDR3. The CDR3 DNA is TGTGCCACCAGTGATTTGCTTGAAGGGCAGGCTAGCGCAGATACGCAGTATTTT. Its translation is CATSDLLEGQASADTQYF.

V and J are TRBV11-3 and TRBJ2-2; no firm D call. Germline CDR1 reads SGHNT; CDR2 reads YENEEA. Trimming shortened V by 8 bases and J by 3 bases, and 4 bases separated the two germline ends. The CDR3 consists of 11 residues. For the CDR3, the DNA is TGTGCCAGCGGAGACACCGGGGAGCTGTTTTTT. Translation gives CASGDTGELFF.

This sequence joins TRBV10-3 and TRBJ2-7; 10 positions agree with TRBD2. The CDR3 covers 16 residues. Germline lookup yields CDR1 ENHRY and CDR2 SYGVKD. Trimming at V came to 6 bases and at J to 5 bases, leaving 13 bases not matched to a gene. The CDR3 nucleotides read TGTGCCATCAGCACCCCTCTAGCGGGAGACGGCAACGAGCAGTACTTC. Protein sequence: CAISTPLAGDGNEQYF.